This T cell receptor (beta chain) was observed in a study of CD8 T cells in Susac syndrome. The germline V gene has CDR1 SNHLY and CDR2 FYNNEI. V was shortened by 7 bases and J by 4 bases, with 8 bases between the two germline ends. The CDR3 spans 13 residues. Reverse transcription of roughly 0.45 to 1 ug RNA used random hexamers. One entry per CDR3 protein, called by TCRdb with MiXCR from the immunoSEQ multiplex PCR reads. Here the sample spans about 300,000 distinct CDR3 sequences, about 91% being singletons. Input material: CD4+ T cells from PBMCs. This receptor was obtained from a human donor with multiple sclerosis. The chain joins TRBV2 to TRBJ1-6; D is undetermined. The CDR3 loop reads CASTLDYNSPLHF. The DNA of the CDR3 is TGTGCCAGCACTCTCGATTATAATTCACCCCTCCACTTT.